Following are 27 T cell receptor beta chains from one sample sequenced in a study of cytomegalovirus exposure and HLA in healthy donors (TCRdb year 2017). The library came from the immunoSEQ multiplex PCR assay. For the multiplex PCR, a mixture combining 60 forward primers for TCR Vbeta segments and 13 reverse primers for TCR Jbeta segments was used. Drawn from immuneACCESS, this table holds only the in-frame rearrangements with V and J called that TCRdb kept. Clones are partly lost; checked studies trace under half to an unresolved V gene and leave the rest unexplained. The sample table records more than 150,000 clones; less than 90% of these occur just once. In total, the top ten clones hold around 0.41% of the sample. Material for sequencing was PBMCs. These receptors were taken from a boy aged 2 to 9 in good health and CMV-seronegative.

This chain connects TRBV19 to TRBJ2-1; possibly TRBD2 for D (5 bases). The germline V gene encodes CDR1 LNHDA and CDR2 SQIVND (reference sequence). This CDR3 is built from 14 residues. Deletions cut 2 bases from V and 8 bases from J, with 13 bases between. As DNA, the CDR3 is TGTGCCAGTAGTATAACTGCTGCGGGCCATGAGCAGTTCTTC. Translation gives CASSITAAGHEQFF. Full variable domain (missing parts from reference TRBV19 and TRBJ2-1): DGGITQSPKYLFRKEGQNVTLSCEQNLNHDAMYWYRQDPGQGLRLIYYSQIVNDFQKGDIAEGYSVSREKKESFPLTVTSAQKNPTAFYLCASSITAAGHEQFFGPGTRLTVL.

The V call is TRBV9, the J call TRBJ1-4, with D perhaps TRBD1 (5 bases). Germline V CDR1 and CDR2: SGDLS, YYNGEE. The V gene lost 3 bases and the J gene lost 5 bases, with 11 bases spanning the gap. This CDR3 is 14 amino acids long. The CDR3 coding sequence is TGTGCCAGCAGCGCGGGGGGGTGGAATGAAAAACTGTTTTTT. Residues: CASSAGGWNEKLFF.

The chain is built from TRBV13 and TRBJ2-7, with unresolved D. The CDR3 spans 16 residues. The germline V gene encodes CDR1 PRHDT and CDR2 FYEKMQ (reference sequence). V was shortened by 6 bases and J by 0 bases, with 18 bases between the two germline ends. DNA of the CDR3: TGTGCCAGCAGTCCGACTCGTTCCCAAGGCTCCTACGAGCAGTACTTC. As protein: CASSPTRSQGSYEQYF.

This chain uses TRBV6-5 with TRBJ1-4; 7 bases line up with TRBD1. CDR3 size: 15 residues. Germline trimming cut 5 bases from V and 3 bases from J; bases unmatched to any gene: 6. Germline V gene sequence: CDR1 MNHEY, CDR2 SVGAGI. DNA for the CDR3: TGTGCCAGCAGTCCGGGACAGTATCCTAATGAAAAACTGTTTTTT. This gives the protein CASSPGQYPNEKLFF.

This chain uses TRBV28 with TRBJ1-1, with 9 bases that match TRBD1. This CDR3 has 14 residues. Germline V gene sequence: CDR1 MDHEN, CDR2 SYDVKM. J gave up 10 bases and V 6 bases, and 12 bases lay outside the gene matches. The CDR3, as DNA: TGTGCCAGCAGCCAACCCTACAGGGGGCAGTCAGCTTTCTTT. Translating gives CASSQPYRGQSAFF.

The V and J genes are TRBV7-3 and TRBJ2-1, with 8 positions matching TRBD2. Unmatched junction bases numbered 1, after V lost 0 bases and J lost 0 bases. Germline CDR1 and CDR2: SGHTA and FQGTGA. The CDR3 sequence is 16 residues long. CDR3 in DNA: TGTGCCAGCAGCTTAACTACTAGCGGCTCCTACAATGAGCAGTTCTTC. Translated, it gives CASSLTTSGSYNEQFF.

The genes are TRBV7-8 and TRBJ1-2; TRBD1 might be the D (6 bases). V was shortened by 5 bases and J by 7 bases, with 29 bases between the two germline ends. The germline gives CDR1 SGHVS, CDR2 FQNEAQ. The CDR3 extends over 18 amino acids. As DNA, the CDR3 is TGTGCCAGCAGCGCTGCGGATGGGCCAGGGGTCTCCGTGGGTGGCTACACCTTC. The encoded protein is CASSAADGPGVSVGGYTF. Variable domain in full (rest from reference TRBV7-8 and TRBJ1-2): GAGVSQSPRYKVAKRGQDVALRCDPISGHVSLFWYQQALGQGPEFLTYFQNEAQLDKSGLPSDRFFAERPEGSVSTLKIQRTQQEDSAVYLCASSAADGPGVSVGGYTFGSGTRLTVV.

The chain combines TRBV5-1 with TRBJ2-1; D not resolved. Germline CDR1 is SGHRS and CDR2 is YFSETQ. V shed 5 bases and J shed 1 base, with 13 bases lying between them. The CDR3 totals 15 residues. For the CDR3, the DNA is TGCGCCAGCAGTGGGTCGGAGATATCCTACAATGAGCAGTTCTTC. It encodes CASSGSEISYNEQFF.

This clone was seen just once. V gene TRBV5-4 combines with J gene TRBJ2-7; D not resolved. Germline V gene sequence: CDR1 SGHNT, CDR2 YYREEE (reference sequence). Trimming removed 3 bases from V and 0 bases from J, with 13 bases in between. The CDR3 totals 15 residues. The CDR3: CASSSIGRNSYEQYF. In nucleotides, the CDR3 is TGTGCCAGCAGCTCGATTGGCAGAAACTCCTACGAGCAGTACTTC. Supplemented by reference TRBV5-4 and TRBJ2-7, the full variable domain reads ETGVTQSPTHLIKTRGQQVTLRCSSQSGHNTVSWYQQALGQGPQFIFQYYREEENGRGNFPPRFSGLQFPNYSSELNVNALELDDSALYLCASSSIGRNSYEQYFGPGTRLTVT.

The J gene is TRBJ1-5, the V gene TRBV29-1, with 10 bases lining up with TRBD1. The trim removed 7 bases at V and 2 bases at J, leaving 14 bases unmatched. The CDR3 sequence is 17 residues long. Germline CDR1 is SQVTM and CDR2 is ANQGSEA. CDR3 sequence reads: CSATTPGQGGGNQPQHF. The CDR3 DNA sequence: TGCAGCGCCACCACCCCCGGACAGGGGGGCGGCAATCAGCCCCAGCATTTT.

In this sample, this clone turned up once. The rearrangement joins TRBV9 to TRBJ2-3; TRBD2 aligns across 9 bases. Germline V lookup: CDR1 SGDLS, CDR2 YYNGEE. The CDR3 totals 18 residues. J gave up 0 bases and V 1 base, and 9 bases lay outside the gene matches. DNA of the CDR3: TGTGCCAGCAGCGTACCGGGACTAGCAGCTCCTAGCACAGATACGCAGTATTTT. As protein: CASSVPGLAAPSTDTQYF.

This chain links TRBV28 with TRBJ2-7; D is ambiguous. The CDR3 runs 12 residues. From germline, CDR1 is MDHEN and CDR2 SYDVKM. The germline V and J ends were trimmed by 4 bases and 2 bases, with 6 bases remaining between them. The CDR3 sequence is CASSSPAYEQYF. DNA for the CDR3: TGTGCCAGCAGTTCCCCGGCCTACGAGCAGTACTTC.

The J gene is TRBJ2-7, the V gene TRBV29-1; no firm D call. The CDR3 contains 12 residues. Trimming stripped 5 bases from V and 2 bases from J, with 10 bases between. Looked up from germline, CDR1 is SQVTM and CDR2 is ANQGSEA. CDR3 nucleotide sequence: TGCAGCGTTCGCCTAACAGCCTACGAGCAGTACTTC. It is translated as CSVRLTAYEQYF.

V gene TRBV28 combines with J gene TRBJ2-1; TRBD2 matches 10 bases. J was trimmed by 3 bases and V by 5 bases; bases with no gene match: 4. CDR1 MDHEN and CDR2 SYDVKM come from the germline V gene. The CDR3 contains 15 residues. The DNA for the CDR3 is TGTGCCAGCAGTAGAGGACTAGCGGTCTACAATGAGCAGTTCTTC. Translating gives CASSRGLAVYNEQFF.

The chain has TRBV5-5 and TRBJ2-7; the D is unclear. Per germline, CDR1 SGHKS and CDR2 YYEKEE (reference sequence). Trimming cost V 0 bases and J 0 bases, with 7 bases left between them. This CDR3 comprises 14 residues. The CDR3 loop reads CASSLVTGSYEQYF. CDR3 nucleotides: TGTGCCAGCAGCTTGGTAACGGGCTCCTACGAGCAGTACTTC.

This clone came up once. The same CDR3 arises from other DNA sequences in this sample as well. The CDR3 protein is CASSPDSYEQYF. In nucleotides, the CDR3 is TGTGCCAGCAGCCCCGACAGCTACGAGCAGTACTTC. J is TRBJ2-7 and V is TRBV28; D might be TRBD1 (5 bases). The CDR3 is made up of 12 amino acids. The germline CDR1 and CDR2 sequences are MDHEN and SYDVKM. V gave up 6 bases and J gave up 3 bases, with 9 bases separating them.

The V and J genes are TRBV7-6 and TRBJ1-1; D ambiguous. The CDR3 is made up of 10 amino acids. V gave up 5 bases and J gave up 6 bases, with 4 bases separating them. Germline V lookup: CDR1 SGHVS, CDR2 FNYEAQ. The CDR3 nucleotides are TGTGCCAGCAGCCCATCTGAAGCTTTCTTT. This codes for CASSPSEAFF.

V is TRBV6-5 and J is TRBJ1-1, with D maybe TRBD1 (6 bases). V was clipped by 7 bases and J by 4 bases, with 16 bases between them. This CDR3 has 14 residues. Germline loops: CDR1 MNHEY, CDR2 SVGAGI. CDR3 nucleotide sequence: TGTGCCAGCACTCGGGGAACAGGGATCACTGAAGCTTTCTTT. This sequence encodes CASTRGTGITEAFF.

This clone occurred once. V and J are TRBV18 and TRBJ2-6, with a possible D match to TRBD1 (5 bases). Germline V gene data show CDR1 as KGHSH and CDR2 as LQKENI. The CDR3 covers 16 residues. V lost 3 bases and J 9 bases, leaving 18 bases between the germline ends. CDR3 region: CASSPYGHGIGNVLTF. CDR3 nucleotides: TGTGCCAGCTCACCCTACGGACACGGAATAGGCAACGTCCTGACTTTC.

The rearrangement uses TRBV5-4 and TRBJ1-2, with 7 bases fitting TRBD1. The CDR3 extends over 18 amino acids. V shed 2 bases, J shed 8 bases, and the junction held 21 bases outside the gene matches. CDR1 and CDR2 (germline): SGHNT, YYREEE (reference sequence). This CDR3 is CASSFPIMGSRGNGGYTF. CDR3 nucleotides: TGTGCCAGCAGCTTCCCGATTATGGGGAGCAGGGGGAACGGCGGCTACACCTTC.

This clone was counted a single time. The rearrangement joins TRBV7-6 to TRBJ2-1; 9 bases agree with TRBD2. J lost 0 bases, V lost 1 base, and 10 bases had no gene match. This CDR3 has 19 residues. The V gene's germline CDR1 is SGHVS and CDR2 FNYEAQ. CDR3 residues: CASSLVVAGEPNSYNEQFF. CDR3 nucleotides: TGTGCCAGCAGCTTAGTAGTAGCGGGAGAGCCTAACTCCTACAATGAGCAGTTCTTC.

V usage is TRBV28 and J usage is TRBJ2-3; 10 nucleotides align to TRBD2. Looked up from germline, CDR1 is MDHEN and CDR2 is SYDVKM. V lost 10 bases to trimming and J lost 5 bases; unmatched junction nucleotides: 9. CDR3 length: 14 residues. CDR3 nucleotide sequence: TGTGCCACCACTGGAGCGGGAGGGAGAGATACGCAGTATTTT. Protein: CATTGAGGRDTQYF.

J is TRBJ2-5 and V is TRBV7-9; D possibly corresponds to TRBD1 (6 bases). The end of the DNA fits TRBJ2-7 better, so the J call may be wrong. This CDR3 is built from 14 residues. Germline-derived CDR1 and CDR2 are SEHNR and FQNEAQ (reference sequence). CDR3 sequence reads: CASSRPGQSYEQYF. CDR3 DNA: TGTGCCAGCAGCCGTCCGGGACAATCCTACGAGCAGTACTTC.

The rearrangement uses TRBV6-1 and TRBJ2-7; 10 bases are a match to TRBD1. Germline V CDR1 and CDR2: MNHNS, SASEGT. V trimming: 8 bases; J trimming: 2 bases; junction bases outside the gene matches: 3. CDR3 size: 13 residues. The CDR3 spells CASRDRGTYEQYF. The CDR3, as DNA: TGTGCCAGCCGGGACAGGGGAACCTACGAGCAGTACTTC.

The J gene is TRBJ2-3, the V gene TRBV30; 10 positions match TRBD1. The CDR3 spans 12 residues. The trim removed 5 bases at V and 7 bases at J, leaving 3 bases unmatched. CDR1 is GTSNPN and CDR2 is SVGIG in the germline V gene (reference sequence). CDR3 loop: CAWDRGLYTQYF. CDR3 sequence (DNA): TGTGCCTGGGACAGGGGGCTGTATACGCAGTATTTT.

The chain employs TRBV4-2 and TRBJ2-1; 7 bases map to TRBD2. The germline V gene encodes CDR1 LGHNA and CDR2 YNFKEQ. With V trimmed by 5 bases and J by 4 bases, 5 bases remained unmatched. CDR3 size: 14 residues. CDR3 nucleotide sequence: TGTGCCAGCAGCGCGCGCGGGAGATACAATGAGCAGTTCTTC. It is translated as CASSARGRYNEQFF.

The chain recombines TRBV9 with TRBJ2-7; 13 positions match TRBD2. Germline V gives CDR1 SGDLS, CDR2 YYNGEE. This CDR3 region has 17 residues. V lost 4 bases, J lost 4 bases, and 11 bases stayed unmatched. CDR3 sequence (DNA): TGTGCCAGCAGCCCCGGACTAGCGGGAGCCTCCATGTACGAGCAGTACTTC. This gives the protein CASSPGLAGASMYEQYF. Supplemented by reference TRBV9 and TRBJ2-7, the full variable domain reads DSGVTQTPKHLITATGQRVTLRCSPRSGDLSVYWYQQSLDQGLQFLIQYYNGEERAKGNILERFSAQQFPDLHSELNLSSLELGDSALYFCASSPGLAGASMYEQYFGPGTRLTVT.